This T cell receptor beta chain was obtained from a study of cytomegalovirus exposure and HLA in healthy donors. This clone was seen only once. Primers for the PCR totalled 60 Vbeta and 13 Jbeta. The table came from immunoSEQ multiplex PCR; TCRdb's copy has only in-frame clones and leaves some out. The sample consists of some 59,000 clones, 82% of them appearing once. Sequenced input: PBMCs. This TCR came from a woman under 30 in good health and CMV-seronegative.

The CDR3 coding sequence is TGTGCCAGCAAGGGGGTTTTGAACACTGAAGCTTTCTTT. Its protein product is CASKGVLNTEAFF. This rearrangement joins TRBV28 to TRBJ1-1; possibly TRBD1 for D (6 bases). Per the germline V gene, CDR1 is MDHEN and CDR2 is SYDVKM. There are 13 residues in the CDR3. V gave up 7 bases and J gave up 0 bases, with 9 bases separating them.